This T cell receptor (beta chain) was identified in a study of blood T cell repertoires in COVID-19. Turning to the study itself: Collection of acute and convalescent COVID-19 samples took place in the United States, Italy and Spain. In each case, the material was cDNA or gDNA derived from T cells, B-cell-depleted T cells, or PBMCs.

Germline V CDR1 and CDR2: MGHDK, SYGVNS. The CDR3 runs 13 residues. V was cut by 4 bases and J by 0 bases, with 7 bases left in between. How the authors handled the data: Estimated nucleated cell counts came from reference gene primer amplification. Profiling relied on immunoSEQ multiplex PCR, and the TCRdb table lists in-frame clones only, not all of them. The DNA gave D and trimming, while V, J and clone size come from that table. This table has more than 120,000 clones, approximately 86% appearing once. Sequencing was carried out using peripheral blood. The rearrangement joins TRBV25-1 to TRBJ2-7; tentatively, D is TRBD1 (6 bases). The receptor was isolated from a woman aged 45-65 years with acute or convalescent COVID-19. The CDR3: CASSGTASYEQYF. CDR3 coding DNA: TGTGCCAGCAGTGGGACAGCCTCCTACGAGCAGTACTTC.